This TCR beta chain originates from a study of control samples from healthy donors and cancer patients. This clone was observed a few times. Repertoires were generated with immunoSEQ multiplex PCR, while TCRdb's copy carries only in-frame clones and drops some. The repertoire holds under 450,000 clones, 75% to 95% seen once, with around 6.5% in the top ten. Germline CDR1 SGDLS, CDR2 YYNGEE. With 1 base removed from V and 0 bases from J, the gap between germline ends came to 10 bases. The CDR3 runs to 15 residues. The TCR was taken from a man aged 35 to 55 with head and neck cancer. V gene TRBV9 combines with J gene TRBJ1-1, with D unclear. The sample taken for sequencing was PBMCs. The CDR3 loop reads CASSVTDVLNTEAFF. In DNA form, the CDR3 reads TGTGCCAGCAGCGTAACCGACGTCCTGAACACTGAAGCTTTCTTT.